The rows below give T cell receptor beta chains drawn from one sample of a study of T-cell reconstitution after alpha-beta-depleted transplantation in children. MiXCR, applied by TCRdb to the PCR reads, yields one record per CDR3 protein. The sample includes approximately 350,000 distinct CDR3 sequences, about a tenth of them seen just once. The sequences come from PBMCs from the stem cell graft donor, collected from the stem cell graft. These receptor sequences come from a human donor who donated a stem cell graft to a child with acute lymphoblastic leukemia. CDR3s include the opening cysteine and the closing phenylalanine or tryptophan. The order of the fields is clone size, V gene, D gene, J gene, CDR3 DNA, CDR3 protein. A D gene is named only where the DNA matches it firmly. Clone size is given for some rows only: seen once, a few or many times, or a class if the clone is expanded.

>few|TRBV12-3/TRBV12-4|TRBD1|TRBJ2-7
TGTGCCAGCAGGGGACAGGGCGCCTACGAGCAGTACTTC
CASRGQGAYEQYF
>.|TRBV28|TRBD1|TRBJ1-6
TGTGCCAGCAGGGATCAAACAGGGGTACCACCCCTCCACTTT
CASRDQTGVPPLHF
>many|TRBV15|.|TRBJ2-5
TGTGCCACCAGCAGAGGGGGGACGACACGGAAAGAGACCCAGTACTTC
CATSRGGTTRKETQYF
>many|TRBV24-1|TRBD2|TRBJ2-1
TGTGCCACTTCTCCCCGCGGGGGCTCCTACAATGAGCAGTTCTTC
CATSPRGGSYNEQFF
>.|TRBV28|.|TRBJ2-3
TGTGCCAGCAGACTAGGAGGGGAGGATACGCAGTATTTT
CASRLGGEDTQYF
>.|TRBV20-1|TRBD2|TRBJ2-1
TGCAGTGCTGACTACTACGGGACTAGCGGACACAATGAGCAGTTCTTC
CSADYYGTSGHNEQFF
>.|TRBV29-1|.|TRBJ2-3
TGCAGCGTTGCCCAGGGGCCAGGGGATACGCAGTATTTT
CSVAQGPGDTQYF
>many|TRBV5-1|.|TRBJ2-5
TGCGCCAGCAGCTTGGTTTCCCAAGAGACCCAGTACTTC
CASSLVSQETQYF
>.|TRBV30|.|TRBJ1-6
TGTGCCTGGAGTGTATTAGGGGGGGCGAATTCACCCCTCCACTTT
CAWSVLGGANSPLHF
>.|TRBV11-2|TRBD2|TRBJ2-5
TGTGCCAGCAGCCGTAATAAAGGGACTAGCGGGATTCAAGAGACCCAGTACTTC
CASSRNKGTSGIQETQYF
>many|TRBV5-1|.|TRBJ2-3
TGCGCCAGCAGCTTATACACGCCGGGACGGACTACGACTACGCAGTATTTT
CASSLYTPGRTTTTQYF
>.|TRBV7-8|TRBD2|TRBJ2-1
TGTGCCAGCAGCTTTTGGGTGGGAGGGCCATCGAGTGAGCAGTTCTTC
CASSFWVGGPSSEQFF
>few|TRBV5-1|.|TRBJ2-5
TGCGCCAGCAGCTCCTCGACCTTAGGACTGATCCAAGAGACCCAGTACTTC
CASSSSTLGLIQETQYF
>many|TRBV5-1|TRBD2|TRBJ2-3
TGCGCCAGCAGCTCCTCGACTAGCGGGAGTGGAGATACGCAGTATTTT
CASSSSTSGSGDTQYF
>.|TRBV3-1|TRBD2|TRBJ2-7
TGTGCCAGCAGCCAAGATCTTCCGGGGGGCTACGAGCAGTACTTC
CASSQDLPGGYEQYF
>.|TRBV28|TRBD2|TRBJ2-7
TGTGCCAGCAGTTTGGGCGGGAGTTTAAGGGAGCAGTACTTC
CASSLGGSLREQYF
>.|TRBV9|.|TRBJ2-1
TGTGCCAGCAGCGTAGAACCCGGGGGTGAGCAGTTCTTC
CASSVEPGGEQFF
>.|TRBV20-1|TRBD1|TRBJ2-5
TGCAGTGCTAGCCAGGGGGCCCGAGAGACCCAGTACTTC
CSASQGARETQYF
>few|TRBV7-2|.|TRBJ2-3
TGTGCCAGCAGCTCCGACGTGACGCAGTATTTT
CASSSDVTQYF
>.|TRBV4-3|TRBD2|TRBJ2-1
TGCGCCAGCAGCCGGGGACTAGCGGGAGATTTCTACAATGAGCAGTTCTTC
CASSRGLAGDFYNEQFF
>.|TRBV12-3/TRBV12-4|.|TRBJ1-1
TGTGCCAGCAGTGGAGCGGGACCGAACACTGAAGCTTTCTTT
CASSGAGPNTEAFF
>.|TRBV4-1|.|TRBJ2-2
TGCGCCAGCAGCCACTCTCGAGGGGCTCTGGCCGGGGAGCTGTTTTTT
CASSHSRGALAGELFF
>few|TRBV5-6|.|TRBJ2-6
TGTGCCAGCAGCTTGGCTTGGTACTCTGGGGCCAACGTCCTGACTTTC
CASSLAWYSGANVLTF
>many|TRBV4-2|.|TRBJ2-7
TGTGCCAGCAGCCAAGATGGGTGGGACCGTCAATTC
CASSQDGWDRQF
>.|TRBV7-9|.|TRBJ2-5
TGTGCCAGCGGCTCCACAGAGGAAGAGACCCAGTACTTC
CASGSTEEETQYF
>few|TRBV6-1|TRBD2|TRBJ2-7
TGTGCCAGCAGCGGCCGTGCTGGGACTAGCGGGAGGGCCCACGAGCAGTACTTC
CASSGRAGTSGRAHEQYF
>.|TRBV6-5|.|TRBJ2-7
TGTGCCAGCAGTTACTCGGTAACCGCATCCTACGAGCAGTACTTC
CASSYSVTASYEQYF
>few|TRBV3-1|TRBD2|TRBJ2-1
TGTGCCAGCAGCCAAACACTAGCGGCTCCCTTCTATGAGCAGTTCTTC
CASSQTLAAPFYEQFF
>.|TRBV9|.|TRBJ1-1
TGTGCCAGCAGCACCACCACGAACACTGAAGCTTTCTTT
CASSTTTNTEAFF
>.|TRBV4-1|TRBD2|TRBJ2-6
TGCGCCAGCAGCCAAGGGGGACTAGCGGGAACCGGGGCCAACGTCCTGACTTTC
CASSQGGLAGTGANVLTF
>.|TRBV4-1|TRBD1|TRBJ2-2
TGCGCCAGCAGCCAAGTTCCGAGGGACAGGGGGCTGAACGGGGAGCTGTTTTTT
CASSQVPRDRGLNGELFF
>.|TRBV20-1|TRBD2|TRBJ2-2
TGCAGTGCTTCAGCGGGAGCGGGCACCGGGGAGCTGTTTTTT
CSASAGAGTGELFF
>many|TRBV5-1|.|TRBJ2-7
TGCGCCAGCAGCTTGGGACCGGACGGTTCCTACGAGCAGTACTTC
CASSLGPDGSYEQYF
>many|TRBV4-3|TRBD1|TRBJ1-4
TGCGCCAGCAGCCAGGGGACAGGGGAGGGTGAAAAACTGTTTTTT
CASSQGTGEGEKLFF
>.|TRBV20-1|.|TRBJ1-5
TGCAGTGCTAGACCGGGGATCTATCAGCCCCAGCATTTT
CSARPGIYQPQHF
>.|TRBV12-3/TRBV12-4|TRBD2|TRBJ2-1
TGTGCCAGCAGTTTTCGGCCTAGCGGGGGGAACTGGGATGAGCAGTTCTTC
CASSFRPSGGNWDEQFF
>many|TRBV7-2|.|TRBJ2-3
TGTGCCAGCAGCTTAGCGGTGGGCGGCAGCACAGATACGCAGTATTTT
CASSLAVGGSTDTQYF
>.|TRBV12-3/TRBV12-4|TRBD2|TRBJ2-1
TGTGCCAGCAGTTCCATCTCAAGCGGGAGGGCCGATGAGCAGTTCTTC
CASSSISSGRADEQFF
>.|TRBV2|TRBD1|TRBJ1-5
TGTGCCAGCAGCGGAGACAGGGGGCTTGAGCCCCAGCATTTT
CASSGDRGLEPQHF